The 26 T cell receptor beta chains given below trace back to one sample, sequenced in a study of T cell changes during pregnancy in multiple sclerosis. Clones were sequenced by immunoSEQ multiplex PCR, and TCRdb holds only the in-frame ones, with some missing. The sample consists of around 38,000 clones, roughly 89% of them appearing once. The material sequenced was CD8+ T cells from peripheral blood mononuclear cells, taken in the second trimester of pregnancy. These receptors were taken from a female donor with multiple sclerosis, enrolled in a pregnancy study.

The V gene is TRBV5-8, the J gene TRBJ2-7; 7 positions match TRBD1. Germline values: CDR1 SGHTS, CDR2 YDEGEE. The CDR3 covers 14 residues. Trimming cost V 1 base and J 2 bases; bases outside gene matches: 3. CDR3: CASSLTGAPYEQYF. CDR3 DNA sequence: TGTGCCAGCAGCTTGACAGGGGCCCCCTACGAGCAGTACTTC.

This sequence joins TRBV2 and TRBJ2-7; weak D call: TRBD2 (6 bases). Trimming removed 1 base from V and 0 bases from J, with 13 bases in between. Germline V CDR1 and CDR2: SNHLY, FYNNEI. This CDR3 is built from 16 residues. CDR3 nucleotide sequence: TGTGCCAGCAGTGAAGAGGGCGGGGAAAGCTCCTACGAGCAGTACTTC. As protein: CASSEEGGESSYEQYF.

The CDR3: CASSLLNQPQHF. The CDR3 DNA is TGTGCCAGCAGCTTACTCAATCAGCCCCAGCATTTT. The rearrangement joins TRBV7-9 to TRBJ1-5; D unresolved. This CDR3 region has 12 residues. The germline V and J ends were trimmed by 2 bases and 3 bases, with 2 bases remaining between them. The germline V gene has CDR1 SEHNR and CDR2 FQNEAQ (reference sequence).

Concerning this clone itself: Other DNA sequences in the same sample also yield this CDR3. The V gene is TRBV5-1, the J gene TRBJ2-1, with 10 bases fitting TRBD2. The CDR3 totals 15 residues. Germline CDR1 SGHRS, CDR2 YFSETQ. The V segment lost 4 bases and the J segment 0 bases; nucleotides outside the gene matches: 1. This chain's CDR3 is CASSASGGSYNEQFF. CDR3 DNA sequence: TGCGCCAGCAGCGCTAGCGGGGGCTCCTACAATGAGCAGTTCTTC.

The J gene is TRBJ2-7, the V gene TRBV5-1, with TRBD2 as a possible D gene (5 bases). The CDR3 loop spans 13 amino acids. The V end was cut by 1 base, the J end by 3 bases, with 8 bases between. Germline values: CDR1 SGHRS, CDR2 YFSETQ. CDR3 coding DNA: TGCGCCAGCAGCTTGACCGGGATCTACGAGCAGTACTTC. Protein: CASSLTGIYEQYF.

The V and J genes are TRBV27 and TRBJ2-2, with TRBD1 as a possible D gene (6 bases). Trimming stripped 7 bases from V and 1 base from J, with 10 bases between. CDR1 and CDR2 from the germline V gene are MNHEY and SMNVEV (reference sequence). The CDR3 consists of 14 residues. This chain's CDR3 is CASTPQGNTGELFF. CDR3 DNA sequence: TGTGCCAGCACCCCACAGGGGAACACCGGGGAGCTGTTTTTT.

The rearrangement joins TRBV4-3 to TRBJ1-3; D gene uncertain. V was trimmed by 4 bases and J by 0 bases, leaving 10 bases between them. Germline V gene data show CDR1 as LGHNA and CDR2 as YSLEER. This CDR3 comprises 15 residues. The CDR3 region is CASSPGLFSGNTIYF. The CDR3 DNA reads as TGCGCCAGCAGCCCTGGACTGTTCTCTGGAAACACCATATATTTT.

V gene TRBV13 combines with J gene TRBJ2-7; tentative D call: TRBD1 (5 bases). The V gene lost 4 bases and the J gene lost 5 bases, with 18 bases spanning the gap. Germline CDR1 reads PRHDT; CDR2 reads FYEKMQ (reference sequence). The CDR3 is made up of 15 amino acids. The CDR3 DNA reads as TGTGCCAGCAGCTCGCAGGGATCCTGGGGCCACGAGCAGTACTTC. Translating gives CASSSQGSWGHEQYF.

The chain employs TRBV10-2 and TRBJ2-1, with 8 bases matching TRBD2. J was trimmed by 8 bases and V by 2 bases; bases with no gene match: 5. Germline lookup yields CDR1 WSHSY and CDR2 SAAADI. The length of the CDR3 is 14 residues. CDR3 sequence: CASSEPGGGDEQFF. Here the CDR3 DNA reads TGCGCCAGCAGTGAGCCGGGGGGGGGCGATGAGCAGTTCTTC.

V and J are TRBV9 and TRBJ2-1, with 11 bases fitting TRBD2. The ends lost 3 bases at V and 2 bases at J; junction bases unmatched: 1. The CDR3 runs 15 residues. Germline loops: CDR1 SGDLS, CDR2 YYNGEE. In DNA, the CDR3 is TGTGCCAGCAGCGGTAGCGGGGGGGCCTACAATGAGCAGTTCTTC. The encoded protein is CASSGSGGAYNEQFF.

A single count supports this clone. The rearrangement uses TRBV5-5 and TRBJ2-7; 9 bases match TRBD1. J lost 2 bases, V lost 2 bases, and 5 bases had no gene match. Germline assignment: CDR1 SGHKS and CDR2 YYEKEE (reference sequence). The CDR3 spans 15 residues. The CDR3 loop is CASSFSDRGTYEQYF. The CDR3 DNA reads as TGTGCCAGCAGCTTCTCGGACAGGGGCACCTACGAGCAGTACTTC.

The V gene is TRBV30, the J gene TRBJ2-7; 7 bases map to TRBD1. J was trimmed by 1 base and V by 4 bases; bases with no gene match: 10. There are 15 residues in the CDR3. Germline V gene data show CDR1 as GTSNPN and CDR2 as SVGIG (reference sequence). CDR3 sequence: CAWNLEGGNSYEQYF. The CDR3 DNA sequence: TGTGCCTGGAACTTGGAAGGGGGCAATTCCTACGAGCAGTACTTC.

This sequence joins TRBV6-5 and TRBJ1-1, with 7 bases fitting TRBD1. CDR1 MNHEY and CDR2 SVGAGI come from the germline V gene. The CDR3 has 13 residues. With V trimmed by 8 bases and J by 6 bases, 9 bases remained unmatched. Here the CDR3 DNA reads TGTGCCAGCCTCAATGGGCAGGGGGCTGAAGCTTTCTTT. Translation: CASLNGQGAEAFF.

The J gene is TRBJ2-1, the V gene TRBV27; TRBD1 matches 7 bases. This CDR3 contains 14 residues. Germline lookup yields CDR1 MNHEY and CDR2 SMNVEV (reference sequence). The V gene end was trimmed by 2 bases and the J gene end by 10 bases; junction bases not matched to a gene: 8. The CDR3 sequence is CASSLGTVGNEQFF. The CDR3 DNA follows: TGTGCCAGCAGTTTAGGGACAGTAGGGAACGAGCAGTTCTTC.

This chain joins TRBV27 and TRBJ2-7; 7 bases are shared with TRBD2. Germline V lookup: CDR1 MNHEY, CDR2 SMNVEV (reference sequence). The CDR3 has 14 amino acids. Trimming at V came to 2 bases and at J to 6 bases, leaving 7 bases not matched to a gene. The CDR3 loop reads CASSLAGEGFEQYF. The CDR3 DNA reads as TGTGCCAGCAGTTTAGCGGGAGAAGGATTCGAGCAGTACTTC.

The V gene is TRBV19, the J gene TRBJ2-4, with a weak D call TRBD2 (6 bases). The CDR3 has 17 residues. The V end lost 3 bases, the J end lost 2 bases, and 17 bases lay between the germline ends. The germline gives CDR1 LNHDA, CDR2 SQIVND (reference sequence). CDR3: CASSIRLAYSTKNIQYF. CDR3 DNA sequence: TGTGCCAGTAGTATCCGCCTAGCGTACAGTACCAAAAACATTCAGTACTTC.

The chain combines TRBV27 with TRBJ2-7, with TRBD1 matching over 12 bases. V lost 5 bases, J lost 7 bases, and 6 bases stayed unmatched. The CDR3 has 14 residues. Looked up from germline, CDR1 is MNHEY and CDR2 is SMNVEV (reference sequence). DNA for the CDR3: TGTGCCAGCAGTCCGGGACAGGGGGCGTTTGAGCAGTACTTC. Residues: CASSPGQGAFEQYF.

CDR3 nucleotides: TGCAGCGTTGATCGACAGGGGGTTCGGTCCCAGTACTTC. It specifies CSVDRQGVRSQYF. The V and J genes are TRBV29-1 and TRBJ2-5; TRBD1 matches 9 bases. CDR3 size: 13 residues. V shed 3 bases and J 9 bases; nucleotides not matched to a gene: 8. Germline V gene data show CDR1 as SQVTM and CDR2 as ANQGSEA. The whole variable domain, remainder taken from reference TRBV29-1 and TRBJ2-5, is SAVISQKPSRDICQRGTSLTIQCQVDSQVTMMFWYRQQPGQSLTLIATANQGSEATYESGFVIDKFPISRPNLTFSTLTVSNMSPEDSSIYLCSVDRQGVRSQYFGPGTRLLVL.

The chain uses TRBV19 and TRBJ1-1; D not resolved. CDR1 is LNHDA and CDR2 is SQIVND in the germline V gene (reference sequence). The CDR3 totals 13 residues. V gave up 5 bases and J gave up 2 bases, with 9 bases separating them. CDR3 amino acids: CASSLHYNTEAFF. The CDR3 region has the DNA TGTGCCAGTAGTCTCCACTATAACACTGAAGCTTTCTTT.

Here the CDR3 reads CASSLNIAKNIQYF. The CDR3 bases are TGTGCCAGCAGCTTAAACATAGCCAAAAACATTCAGTACTTC. The rearrangement links TRBV5-6 to TRBJ2-4, with no clear D. This CDR3 is 14 amino acids long. Germline V CDR1 and CDR2: SGHDT, YYEEEE. Trimming shortened V by 2 bases and J by 0 bases, and 6 bases separated the two germline ends. The entire variable domain, with the rest obtained from reference TRBV5-6 and TRBJ2-4, is as follows: DAGVTQSPTHLIKTRGQQVTLRCSPKSGHDTVSWYQQALGQGPQFIFQYYEEEERQRGNFPDRFSGHQFPNYSSELNVNALLLGDSALYLCASSLNIAKNIQYFGAGTRLSVL.

J is TRBJ2-7 and V is TRBV5-4, with a tentative D call TRBD2 (5 bases). CDR3 size: 13 residues. V was pared by 4 bases and J by 6 bases, with 14 bases between. CDR1 and CDR2 (germline): SGHNT, YYREEE (reference sequence). CDR3 DNA sequence: TGTGCCAGCAGCCGTTCTGAGGGAACCGAGCAGTACTTC. Translated, it gives CASSRSEGTEQYF. The full variable domain, in which reference TRBV5-4 and TRBJ2-7 provide the parts outside the CDR3, is ETGVTQSPTHLIKTRGQQVTLRCSSQSGHNTVSWYQQALGQGPQFIFQYYREEENGRGNFPPRFSGLQFPNYSSELNVNALELDDSALYLCASSRSEGTEQYFGPGTRLTVT.

V usage is TRBV6-5 and J usage is TRBJ1-1, with a weak D call TRBD1 (6 bases). Germline V CDR1 and CDR2: MNHEY, SVGAGI. V gave up 0 bases and J gave up 6 bases, with 14 bases separating them. The CDR3 covers 15 residues. DNA for the CDR3: TGTGCCAGCAGTTACTCTGCGGGGGCGCATCCTGAAGCTTTCTTT. It yields the protein CASSYSAGAHPEAFF.

This chain links TRBV5-4 with TRBJ2-1, with D tentatively TRBD1 (5 bases). CDR1 is SGHNT and CDR2 is YYREEE in the germline V gene (reference sequence). Trimming pared 4 bases from V and 6 bases from J, leaving 11 bases between. This CDR3 comprises 13 residues. CDR3 protein: CASSLDRSNEQFF. For the CDR3, the DNA is TGTGCCAGCAGCCTTGACAGATCCAATGAGCAGTTCTTC.

This chain connects TRBV11-2 to TRBJ2-4; TRBD1 matches 8 bases. CDR1 is SGHAT, CDR2 FQNNGV, per germline. This CDR3 has 17 amino acids. V shed 4 bases and J 5 bases; nucleotides not matched to a gene: 13. For the CDR3, the DNA is TGTGCCAGCAGCTATCCACTGCACGACAGGGGTGAAAACATTCAGTACTTC. It specifies CASSYPLHDRGENIQYF.

This clone came up once. The rearrangement uses TRBV6-5 and TRBJ2-7; D is unresolved. V was trimmed by 8 bases and J by 0 bases, leaving 8 bases between them. The germline gives CDR1 MNHEY, CDR2 SVGAGI. This CDR3 has 12 residues. CDR3 sequence reads: CASGSSSYEQYF. As DNA, the CDR3 is TGTGCCAGCGGCTCATCCTCCTACGAGCAGTACTTC.

This rearrangement joins TRBV4-1 to TRBJ2-3, with a weak D call TRBD1 (5 bases). V lost 1 base and J lost 1, with 18 bases in between. This CDR3 comprises 18 residues. Germline V CDR1 and CDR2: MGHRA, YSYEKL. The DNA for the CDR3 is TGCGCCAGCAGCCAAGTCGGGCCAGACAGACCTCGCACAGATACGCAGTATTTT. Its translation is CASSQVGPDRPRTDTQYF.